The 18 T cell receptor beta chains presented below share a single source sample, sequenced in a study of blood T cell repertoires in COVID-19. Assay: immunoSEQ multiplex PCR; the TCRdb copy retains only in-frame clones and omits some. The sample includes 250,000 to 350,000 clones, approximately 86% of them seen just once. The sample consisted of peripheral blood. These receptors all come from a woman in her 30s who had recovered from COVID-19.

The rearrangement uses TRBV4-2 and TRBJ2-7, with 8 bases that match TRBD1. V gave up 0 bases and J gave up 0 bases; unmatched junction bases: 10. Germline-derived CDR1 and CDR2 are LGHNA and YNFKEQ. CDR3 length: 18 residues. The CDR3: CASSQELTGQGSSYEQYF. The CDR3 coding sequence is TGTGCCAGCAGCCAAGAACTCACCGGACAGGGAAGCTCCTACGAGCAGTACTTC.

This sequence joins TRBV30 and TRBJ1-4; TRBD1 agrees at 12 bases. The CDR3 runs 18 residues. V was clipped by 1 base and J by 4 bases; unmatched bases: 10. Germline CDR1 GTSNPN, CDR2 SVGIG (reference sequence). CDR3 coding DNA: TGTGCCTGGAGTGACCGGGACAGGGGGCGCGGTAGTAATGAAAAACTGTTTTTT. Translated: CAWSDRDRGRGSNEKLFF.

This clone has just a few counts. J is TRBJ1-5 and V is TRBV28; D unresolved. Germline V gives CDR1 MDHEN, CDR2 SYDVKM. V was clipped by 3 bases and J by 5 bases, with 5 bases between them. The CDR3 is 12 amino acids. The CDR3 loop reads CASSLGYQPQHF. CDR3 DNA: TGTGCCAGCAGTTTGGGCTATCAGCCCCAGCATTTT.

The rearrangement links TRBV7-2 to TRBJ2-2, with D possibly matching TRBD2 (5 bases). The CDR3 totals 16 residues. Trimming removed 1 base from V and 1 base from J, with 10 bases in between. Germline-derived CDR1 and CDR2 are SGHTA and FQGNSA. The CDR3 spells CASSLGEGRNTGELFF. CDR3 DNA: TGTGCCAGCAGCTTAGGCGAGGGTAGGAACACCGGGGAGCTGTTTTTT.

The chain joins TRBV14 to TRBJ2-3; TRBD2 agrees at 10 bases. V shed 4 bases and J 2 bases; nucleotides not matched to a gene: 6. The CDR3 totals 16 residues. Germline CDR1 is SGHDN and CDR2 is FVKESK. The CDR3, as DNA: TGTGCCAGCAGCCGACTAGCGGGTCACTTCACAGATACGCAGTATTTT. Translation gives CASSRLAGHFTDTQYF.

The sample holds one count of this clone. This chain connects TRBV14 to TRBJ2-7; 7 bases fit TRBD2. Trimming at V came to 4 bases and at J to 2 bases, leaving 5 bases not matched to a gene. CDR1 is SGHDN and CDR2 is FVKESK in the germline V gene. The CDR3 is 14 residues long. The CDR3 DNA reads TGTGCCAGCAGCCTGTGGGGGGGGACCTACGAGCAGTACTTC. It is translated as CASSLWGGTYEQYF.

This clone was observed a single time. The chain recombines TRBV28 with TRBJ2-7; 12 bases match TRBD1. This CDR3 has 16 amino acids. V shed 5 bases and J 7 bases; nucleotides not matched to a gene: 12. Germline CDR1 and CDR2: MDHEN and SYDVKM. The DNA for the CDR3 is TGTGCCAGCAGTCCCACATTGGGACAGGGGGCGTGGGAGCAGTACTTC. As protein: CASSPTLGQGAWEQYF.

The V call is TRBV30, the J call TRBJ2-1; 9 positions match TRBD2. This CDR3 is built from 12 residues. V shed 5 bases and J 9 bases; nucleotides not matched to a gene: 5. Germline values: CDR1 GTSNPN, CDR2 SVGIG (reference sequence). For the CDR3, the DNA is TGTGCCTGGCAAGCGGGAGGTTGTGAGCAGTTCTTC. Protein: CAWQAGGCEQFF. Complete variable domain (other parts from reference TRBV30 and TRBJ2-1): SQTIHQWPATLVQPVGSPLSLECTVEGTSNPNLYWYRQAAGRGLQLLFYSVGIGQISSEVPQNLSASRPQDRQFILSSKKLLLSDSGFYLCAWQAGGCEQFFGPGTRLTVL.

The J gene is TRBJ2-4, the V gene TRBV14, with D unresolved. V lost 1 base, J lost 0 bases, and 7 bases lay in between. This CDR3 has 15 residues. Per germline, CDR1 SGHDN and CDR2 FVKESK. The CDR3 coding sequence is TGTGCCAGCAGCCAAGGAGTTCTAGCCAAAAACATTCAGTACTTC. This sequence encodes CASSQGVLAKNIQYF.

V gene TRBV7-9 combines with J gene TRBJ1-6, with TRBD1 as a possible D gene (6 bases). The V gene's germline CDR1 is SEHNR and CDR2 FQNEAQ (reference sequence). V was clipped by 3 bases and J by 10 bases, with 13 bases between them. The CDR3 loop spans 14 amino acids. CDR3 region: CASSFYGGQSPLHF. CDR3 DNA sequence: TGTGCCAGCAGCTTTTACGGGGGGCAGTCACCCCTCCACTTT.

This clone was picked up one time. The CDR3 sequence: CATATGPNTEAFF. The CDR3 DNA reads as TGTGCCACCGCGACAGGGCCGAACACTGAAGCTTTCTTT. V gene TRBV19 combines with J gene TRBJ1-1; 7 nucleotides match TRBD1. The V gene end was trimmed by 10 bases and the J gene end by 1 base; junction bases not matched to a gene: 6. The germline V gene encodes CDR1 LNHDA and CDR2 SQIVND (reference sequence). This CDR3 contains 13 residues. Looking up the rest from reference TRBV19 and TRBJ1-1 gives the full variable domain: DGGITQSPKYLFRKEGQNVTLSCEQNLNHDAMYWYRQDPGQGLRLIYYSQIVNDFQKGDIAEGYSVSREKKESFPLTVTSAQKNPTAFYLCATATGPNTEAFFGQGTRLTVV.

The V and J genes are TRBV4-1 and TRBJ2-7; 8 nucleotides match TRBD2. V gave up 1 base and J gave up 2 bases; unmatched junction bases: 4. The CDR3 extends over 15 amino acids. The germline V gene encodes CDR1 MGHRA and CDR2 YSYEKL. The CDR3 spells CASSQVAGGPYEQYF. The CDR3 nucleotides read TGCGCCAGCAGCCAAGTGGCGGGAGGACCCTACGAGCAGTACTTC.

The rearrangement joins TRBV6-4 to TRBJ2-3; TRBD2 matches 8 bases. The germline V gene encodes CDR1 MRHNA and CDR2 SNTAGT. This CDR3 has 13 residues. After removal of 6 bases from V and 4 bases from J, the junction contained 3 bases not matched to a gene. CDR3 region: CASSPREADTQYF. Here the CDR3 DNA reads TGTGCCAGCAGCCCGCGGGAGGCAGATACGCAGTATTTT.

This clone showed up just once. The CDR3 spells CASNLRDRANYGYTF. For the CDR3, the DNA is TGTGCCAGCAACCTCCGGGACAGAGCTAACTATGGCTACACCTTC. V and J are TRBV2 and TRBJ1-2; 7 bases fit TRBD1. Germline V gene lookup returns CDR1 SNHLY and CDR2 FYNNEI. This CDR3 is built from 15 residues. The trim removed 7 bases at V and 0 bases at J, leaving 8 bases unmatched. The full variable domain, its missing parts supplied by reference TRBV2 and TRBJ1-2, is EPEVTQTPSHQVTQMGQEVILRCVPISNHLYFYWYRQILGQKVEFLVSFYNNEISEKSEIFDDQFSVERPDGSNFTLKIRSTKLEDSAMYFCASNLRDRANYGYTFGSGTRLTVV.

J is TRBJ1-1 and V is TRBV30; 7 nucleotides match TRBD1. CDR3 size: 11 residues. The germline gives CDR1 GTSNPN, CDR2 SVGIG (reference sequence). With V trimmed by 5 bases and J by 6 bases, 3 bases remained unmatched. CDR3 sequence reads: CAWDRVPEAFF. CDR3 in DNA: TGTGCCTGGGACAGGGTTCCTGAAGCTTTCTTT.

This sequence joins TRBV6-5 and TRBJ1-1; no reliable D call. This CDR3 is built from 14 residues. Between the trimmed V and J ends, which lost 4 bases and 1 base, there was a span of 10 bases. In germline, CDR1 is MNHEY, CDR2 SVGAGI. This CDR3 reads CASSSTGKNTEAFF. CDR3 DNA: TGTGCCAGCAGTTCGACGGGGAAGAACACTGAAGCTTTCTTT.

The V and J genes are TRBV7-3 and TRBJ2-3, with D possibly TRBD2 on 6 matching bases. The ends were cut back, 5 bases at V and 9 bases at J, with 15 bases in the middle. Germline loops: CDR1 SGHTA, CDR2 FQGTGA. There are 13 residues in the CDR3. CDR3 sequence reads: CASSPGLVRTQYF. In DNA, the CDR3 is TGTGCCAGCAGCCCGGGACTGGTTAGGACGCAGTATTTT.

The rearrangement uses TRBV6-5 and TRBJ2-7, with D maybe TRBD2 (6 bases). In germline, CDR1 is MNHEY, CDR2 SVGAGI. There are 12 residues in the CDR3. The germline V and J ends were trimmed by 9 bases and 1 base, with 10 bases remaining between them. This chain's CDR3 is CASERESYEQYF. For the CDR3, the DNA is TGTGCCAGTGAACGGGAGTCCTACGAGCAGTACTTC.